This T cell receptor beta chain is drawn from a study of T cells after yellow fever vaccination. Whole-study results and caveats: Repertoires sorted by FACS could include abundant clonotypes that are contaminants from the bulk population. Primary-vaccination clones mostly resurfaced post-booster (96% CD4, more than 80% CD8). Clonotype sharing between CD4 and CD8 compartments was small.

TCRdb fed the 5' RACE reads into MiXCR, producing one record per CDR3 protein. The sample includes about 550,000 distinct CDR3 sequences, 15% to 20% of them seen just once. The CDR3 loop spans 14 amino acids. Per germline, CDR1 MNHEY and CDR2 SVGAGI. V was trimmed by 0 bases and J by 0 bases, leaving 4 bases between them. This clonotype has a count of ten or more. What it binds is unknown. The sequence was obtained from a young man who received the YFV17D yellow fever vaccine. The source was PBMCs, collected 15 days after the yellow fever booster vaccination. The J gene is TRBJ2-3, the V gene TRBV6-5, with D hard to call. CDR3 sequence: CASSYSGSTDTQYF. The CDR3, as DNA: TGTGCCAGCAGTTACTCAGGAAGCACAGATACGCAGTATTTT.